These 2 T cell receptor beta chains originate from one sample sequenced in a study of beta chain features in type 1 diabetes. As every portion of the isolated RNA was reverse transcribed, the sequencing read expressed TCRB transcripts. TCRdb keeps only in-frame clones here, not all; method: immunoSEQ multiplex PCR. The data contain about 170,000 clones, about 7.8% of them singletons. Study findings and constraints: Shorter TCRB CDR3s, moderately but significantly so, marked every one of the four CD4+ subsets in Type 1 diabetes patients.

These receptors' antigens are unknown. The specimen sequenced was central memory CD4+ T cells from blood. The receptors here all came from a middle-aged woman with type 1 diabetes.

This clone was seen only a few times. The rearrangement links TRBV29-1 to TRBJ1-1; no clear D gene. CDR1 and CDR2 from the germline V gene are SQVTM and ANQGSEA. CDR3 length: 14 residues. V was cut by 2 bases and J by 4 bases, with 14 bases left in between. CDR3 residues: CSVELALGGTEAFF. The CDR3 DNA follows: TGCAGCGTTGAATTGGCCCTCGGAGGCACTGAAGCTTTCTTT.

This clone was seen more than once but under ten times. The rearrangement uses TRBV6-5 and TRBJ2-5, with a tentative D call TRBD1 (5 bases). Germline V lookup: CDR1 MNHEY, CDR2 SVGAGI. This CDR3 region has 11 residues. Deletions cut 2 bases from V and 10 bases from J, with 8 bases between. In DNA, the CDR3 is TGTGCCAGCAGTTACGGGCAGGGCCAGTACTTC. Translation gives CASSYGQGQYF.